This T cell receptor beta chain was captured by sequencing in a study of blood T cell repertoires in COVID-19. Across the study: Both acute and convalescent COVID-19 samples were obtained from the United States, Italy and Spain. From T cells, B-cell-depleted T cells, or PBMCs came the material, which was cDNA or gDNA.

Under the authors' procedure: Estimation of nucleated cell counts was performed using reference gene primer amplification. Only in-frame clones appear in the TCRdb table, and some are missing; sequencing was by immunoSEQ multiplex PCR. V, J and clone size reflect that table, while D and trimming were determined from the DNA. The sample contains a few hundred thousand clones, around 87% of which appear only once. Losses at the gene ends were 4 bases for V and 3 bases for J; bases not matched to a gene: 9. Germline CDR1 SNHLY, CDR2 FYNNEI. This CDR3 is 17 amino acids long. The rearrangement uses TRBV2 and TRBJ2-1; 10 bases match TRBD2. The sequencing input was peripheral blood. The source is a man younger than 30 with active or convalescent COVID-19. CDR3 in amino acids: CASSGLAGRGFYNEQFF. CDR3 nucleotides: TGTGCCAGCAGTGGACTAGCGGGCCGGGGATTCTACAATGAGCAGTTCTTC.